This T cell receptor (beta chain) was profiled in a study of blood T cells in healthy people across ages (dated by TCRdb to the mid-2010s). General notes on the study: In model experiments, template switching captured about one uniquely barcoded TCR beta cDNA molecule for every two T cells. The study measured age-related changes in TCR beta repertoire diversity using deep sequencing normalized with unique cDNA molecular identifiers. The donors were split into four age groups: young (average around 15 years), middle-aged (roughly 39), aged (roughly 68) and long-lived (82). Donors of different ages were randomly distributed across sequencing lanes to avoid experimental bias. For two donors (one aged 18 to 30 and one aged 80 or older), the study analyzed two additional independent replicas of 1 million unique cDNA reads from the same blood draw.

Receptor amplification or capture employed 5' RACE. The instrument was an Illumina HiSeq 2500. A second PCR of about 6 to 11 cycles was performed with a sample-barcoded 5' primer and a J-beta primer mix. Each TCR beta cDNA molecule received a unique molecular identifier from a template-switch 5' adaptor carrying 12 random nucleotides. Each sample yielded at least 2.5 million CDR3-containing paired-end reads. All of the RNA was converted into first-strand cDNA using the Mint cDNA synthesis kit, with a TRBC-specific oligonucleotide serving as the primer. All cDNA was treated with uracil-DNA glycosylase and then went through a first 18-cycle PCR with the universal primers M1SS and BC2_uni_R. The original pipeline was this. For normalization, 1 million high-quality reads, each with a distinct molecular identifier, were randomly selected from each sample. Reads with shared molecular identifiers were discarded instead of being binned into consensus sequences. MiTCR, run with a Q25 quality threshold and the strictest error-elimination algorithm, handled CDR3 identification, clonotype clustering and error correction. A nonparametric unseen species model using Euler transformation provided a lower-bound estimate of total TCR beta diversity. In-frame beta chains were kept once TCRdb had trimmed the public reads at Q25 with fastp and called clones with MiXCR. Each record represents a unique CDR3 protein, reported with the most common genes and DNA among its rows. The V and J calls come from TCRdb's annotation, not from the publication. This sample comprises around 850,000 distinct CDR3 sequences, about 34% of them detected only once. The ten largest account for around 13% of the sample.

There are 13 amino acids in the CDR3, from cysteine to phenylalanine inclusive. Only the CDR3 part of the read is kept: 39 bases, read in frame from the first base. According to the germline V gene, CDR1 reads MNHEY and CDR2 reads SVGEGT. V is cut by 2 bases and J by 5 bases, and the space between the germline ends is 9 bases. Donors were approximately 42 systemically healthy Caucasian individuals from Russia aged roughly 6 to 100 years. Each donor gave ten milliliters of peripheral blood, drawn into EDTA-treated Vacutainer tubes. PBMCs were isolated by Ficoll-Paque density-gradient centrifugation, with at least 6 million obtained per sample. Trizol reagent was used to extract total RNA from the PBMCs, yielding at least 5 micrograms per sample. The percentages of naive CD45RAhigh/CD27high T cells were determined by flow cytometry on a PBMC aliquot from every donor. The study at large found these results: Because profiling used bulk unsorted PBMCs, naive and antigen-experienced compartments could not be compared conclusively. There was a strong correlation between observed TCR beta diversity and the percentage of naive T cells measured by flow cytometry. Estimates of total diversity based on one million sequenced T cells were considered lower bounds and underestimates. As age increased, observed TCR beta diversity per million T cells dropped in a roughly linear way, and a significant reduction was already evident by age around 41. Because donor CMV infection status was unknown, age-related changes in expanded clonotypes were potentially confounded. Compared with the aged group, the long-lived group had more naive CD4+ T cells, fewer expanded clones and increased TCR diversity, a pattern suggesting age selection.

Note on this clonotype: What antigen it recognizes has not been identified. No base quality information exists; no much larger clone differs at one position.

The chain is made from TRBV6-2 or TRBV6-3 and TRBJ1-1; the D segment cannot be called with confidence. The receptor was isolated from a man aged 18 to 29 in good health. Sequencing was done on a sample of blood. DNA sequence: TGTGCCAGCAGTTACGTGGTGGGGACTGAAGCTTTCTTT. It is translated as CASSYVVGTEAFF.